These 18 T cell receptor beta chains came from one sample sequenced in a study of blood T cell repertoires in COVID-19. This table comes from immunoSEQ multiplex PCR, and its TCRdb copy is limited to in-frame clones, with some not included. The sample lists 350,000 or so clones, about 90% occurring once. Sequencing was carried out using PBMCs or T cells enriched from blood (not recorded which). These receptor sequences come from a woman aged 25 to 45 who had recovered from COVID-19.

The chain is built from TRBV4-3 and TRBJ2-1, with TRBD1 matching over 8 bases. V shed 0 bases, J shed 8 bases, and the junction held 9 bases outside the gene matches. The CDR3 runs 16 residues. CDR1 LGHNA and CDR2 YSLEER come from the germline V gene. The DNA of the CDR3 is TGCGCCAGCAGCCAAGAGGGAGGACAGGGTCGGTATGAGCAGTTCTTC. Its protein product is CASSQEGGQGRYEQFF.

This clone was seen only a few times. The rearrangement links TRBV28 to TRBJ1-1; 10 nucleotides line up with TRBD1. Germline V gene sequence: CDR1 MDHEN, CDR2 SYDVKM. The CDR3 loop spans 13 amino acids. The trim removed 9 bases at V and 10 bases at J, leaving 11 bases unmatched. The CDR3, as DNA: TGTGCCAGTGGGGACAGGGGAGGTTTTTTAGCTTTCTTT. Translating it yields CASGDRGGFLAFF. The variable domain in full, completed from reference TRBV28 and TRBJ1-1, reads DVKVTQSSRYLVKRTGEKVFLECVQDMDHENMFWYRQDPGLGLRLIYFSYDVKMKEKGDIPEGYSVSREKKERFSLILESASTNQTSMYLCASGDRGGFLAFFGQGTRLTVV.

This chain uses TRBV5-1 with TRBJ2-7, with a weak D call TRBD2 (5 bases). Germline V gives CDR1 SGHRS, CDR2 YFSETQ. The CDR3 runs 15 residues. The V gene lost 0 bases and the J gene lost 5 bases, with 15 bases spanning the gap. CDR3: CASSLEANRGHEQYF. In DNA form, the CDR3 reads TGCGCCAGCAGCTTGGAGGCAAATCGAGGGCACGAGCAGTACTTC.

The chain couples TRBV28 to TRBJ1-1; a possible D gene is TRBD1 (5 bases). Germline V gene lookup returns CDR1 MDHEN and CDR2 SYDVKM. Trimming removed 6 bases from V and 1 base from J, with 9 bases in between. CDR3 length: 13 amino acids. The CDR3 protein is CASRETANTEAFF. The CDR3 nucleotides read TGTGCCAGCAGGGAGACAGCGAACACTGAAGCTTTCTTT.

This chain uses TRBV5-6 with TRBJ1-2, with D uncertain. The CDR3 has 15 residues. Between the trimmed V and J ends, which lost 3 bases and 4 bases, there was a span of 16 bases. Germline V CDR1 and CDR2: SGHDT, YYEEEE. For the CDR3, the DNA is TGTGCCAGCAGCTACCCGGGGAGTCCTTCCTATGGCTACACCTTC. This sequence encodes CASSYPGSPSYGYTF. The whole variable domain, filled in from reference TRBV5-6 and TRBJ1-2, reads DAGVTQSPTHLIKTRGQQVTLRCSPKSGHDTVSWYQQALGQGPQFIFQYYEEEERQRGNFPDRFSGHQFPNYSSELNVNALLLGDSALYLCASSYPGSPSYGYTFGSGTRLTVV.

This rearrangement joins TRBV3-1 (or the pseudogene TRBV3-2) to TRBJ2-3; 9 bases map to TRBD2. The germline V gene has CDR1 LGHDT and CDR2 YNNKEL (reference sequence). Losses at the gene ends were 2 bases for V and 1 base for J; bases not matched to a gene: 4. The CDR3 is made up of 16 amino acids. For the CDR3, the DNA is TGTGCCAGCAGCCAATCGCGGGGGGGGTGCACAGATACGCAGTATTTT. Translated: CASSQSRGGCTDTQYF.

The gene calls are TRBV29-1 and TRBJ1-2; 7 bases are shared with TRBD1. Germline assignment: CDR1 SQVTM and CDR2 ANQGSEA. The CDR3 covers 12 residues. V gave up 3 bases and J gave up 6 bases; unmatched junction bases: 4. Written as DNA, the CDR3 is TGCAGCGTTGAGAAAGGGGGCCATGGCTACACCTTC. This gives the protein CSVEKGGHGYTF.

The rearrangement links TRBV3-1 (or the pseudogene TRBV3-2) to TRBJ2-1; 8 positions agree with TRBD1. V was clipped by 4 bases and J by 3 bases; unmatched bases: 8. Germline CDR1 reads LGHDT; CDR2 reads YNNKEL (reference sequence). The CDR3 length is 16 residues. Here the CDR3 DNA reads TGTGCCAGCAGCCGCGCGACAGGGGTCTACTACAATGAGCAGTTCTTC. Protein product: CASSRATGVYYNEQFF.

The CDR3 bases are TGTGCCAGCAGTTTAACCAGGACAGGGAACTATGGCTACACCTTC. Translated: CASSLTRTGNYGYTF. The chain employs TRBV27 and TRBJ1-2, with TRBD1 matching 8 bases. Germline CDR1 is MNHEY and CDR2 is SMNVEV (reference sequence). This CDR3 is 15 amino acids long. Trimming cost V 2 bases and J 2 bases; bases outside gene matches: 4.

This chain links TRBV14 with TRBJ2-7; 8 nucleotides line up with TRBD1. This CDR3 is 14 amino acids long. Germline values: CDR1 SGHDN, CDR2 FVKESK. Germline trimming cut 8 bases from V and 5 bases from J; bases unmatched to any gene: 11. The DNA for the CDR3 is TGTGCCAGCTCCGCCGTAGGACAGGGCCACGAGCAGTACTTC. As protein: CASSAVGQGHEQYF.

A remark on this clone: The junction does not match germline at one end; this may be a read error. The J gene is TRBJ1-1, the V gene TRBV27, with a possible D match to TRBD1 (6 bases). Germline assignment: CDR1 MNHEY and CDR2 SMNVEV (reference sequence). The CDR3 is 12 amino acids. CDR3 sequence: CAIRGAGTEAFF. The CDR3 DNA reads as TGCGCTATTCGGGGGGCGGGCACTGAAGCTTTCTTT.

The chain is built from TRBV15 and TRBJ1-4; TRBD1 might be the D (5 bases). This CDR3 is built from 12 residues. Germline assignment: CDR1 LNHNV and CDR2 YYDKDF (reference sequence). The germline V and J ends were trimmed by 4 bases and 10 bases, with 10 bases remaining between them. The CDR3 is CATSKGTGKLFF. CDR3 sequence (DNA): TGTGCCACCAGCAAGGGAACAGGAAAACTGTTTTTT.

V and J are TRBV3-1 (or the pseudogene TRBV3-2) and TRBJ1-1; 7 nucleotides line up with TRBD1. Germline trimming cut 4 bases from V and 3 bases from J; bases unmatched to any gene: 8. The CDR3 is 15 amino acids. Per the germline V gene, CDR1 is LGHDT and CDR2 is YNNKEL (reference sequence). CDR3 coding DNA: TGTGCCAGCAGCCCACGACAGGGTTGGGACACTGAAGCTTTCTTT. Its translation is CASSPRQGWDTEAFF.

The V gene is TRBV4-2, the J gene TRBJ2-1; 16 bases fit TRBD2. Germline V gene lookup returns CDR1 LGHNA and CDR2 YNFKEQ. The CDR3 sequence is 19 residues long. With 1 base clipped from V and 7 bases from J, the junction kept 10 bases outside the gene matches. The CDR3 region has the DNA TGTGCCAGCAGCCAAGGGTCTGGGACTAGCGGGGGGGAGTCGAATGAGCAGTTCTTC. Translated: CASSQGSGTSGGESNEQFF.

The chain uses TRBV18 and TRBJ2-3; tentatively, D is TRBD2 (7 bases). CDR1 KGHSH and CDR2 LQKENI come from the germline V gene. This CDR3 contains 18 residues. V lost 2 bases and J lost 2, with 20 bases in between. CDR3 residues: CASSPSYGGGANTDTQYF. The DNA for the CDR3 is TGTGCCAGCTCACCATCTTATGGTGGGGGGGCAAACACAGATACGCAGTATTTT.

The table lists this clone with a count of one. V usage is TRBV28 and J usage is TRBJ1-5, with a weak D call TRBD1 (5 bases). CDR3 length: 15 amino acids. Deletions cut 7 bases from V and 0 bases from J, with 13 bases between. Germline V CDR1 and CDR2: MDHEN, SYDVKM. DNA for the CDR3: TGTGCCAGCACCCCACTCAGGGATAGCAATCAGCCCCAGCATTTT. It encodes CASTPLRDSNQPQHF.

This chain connects TRBV18 to TRBJ2-6; a weak D match, TRBD2 (6 bases). The CDR3 extends over 14 amino acids. The V and J ends lost 5 bases and 15 bases respectively, with 20 bases between them. CDR1 is KGHSH, CDR2 LQKENI, per germline. DNA for the CDR3: TGTGCCAGCTCATCAGGACGGGTGCGGGACGCCCTGACTTTC. Its translation is CASSSGRVRDALTF.

V usage is TRBV9 and J usage is TRBJ2-1; 8 nucleotides match TRBD2. Trimming cost V 1 base and J 6 bases; bases outside gene matches: 6. The germline V gene has CDR1 SGDLS and CDR2 YYNGEE. This CDR3 is 15 amino acids long. The CDR3 coding sequence is TGTGCCAGCAGCGTACCCGGGGGGGCCGGCAATGAGCAGTTCTTC. This translates into CASSVPGGAGNEQFF. Together with reference TRBV9 and TRBJ2-1, the CDR3 gives the full variable domain: DSGVTQTPKHLITATGQRVTLRCSPRSGDLSVYWYQQSLDQGLQFLIQYYNGEERAKGNILERFSAQQFPDLHSELNLSSLELGDSALYFCASSVPGGAGNEQFFGPGTRLTVL.